This TCR beta chain emerged from a study of early T cells in non-severe SARS-CoV-2 infection (dated by TCRdb to about 2021). As for the study more broadly: Because TCR sequencing relied on bulk RNA taken from unsorted whole blood, pairing of alpha and beta chains was not possible. Summary of the overall study and its limitations: Matching against VDJdb was skewed toward anti-spike CD8 responses, likely underestimated virus-specific expansions, and missed private and CD4 specificities.

This was a case-control study nested in a cohort of healthcare workers in London, UK, who had nasopharyngeal swab PCR tests and blood samples taken every week. Healthcare workers were recruited between 23 and 31 March 2020, during the week of the UK lockdown, and were followed weekly for up to roughly 15 weeks. Measured from the cysteine to the phenylalanine, the CDR3 is 15 residues long. Only the CDR3 DNA stays, 45 bases, in frame from base 1. The germline V gene sets CDR1 to MDHEN and CDR2 to SYDVKM. Trimming at the junction amounts to 4 bases on V and 1 base on J, and the germline ends lie 13 bases apart. Preparation of the library involved 5' RACE. Data came from a NextSeq 500. Unique molecular identifiers were attached to individual cDNA molecules in the TCR library protocol so that sequencing error and PCR bias could be corrected. Both TCR alpha and beta chains were sequenced, and tight co-correlation was observed between alpha and beta sequence abundances in each sample. Processing in the source paper ran as follows. V gene, J gene and CDR3 annotation of TCR sequences was performed with Decombinator V4. TCRs were defined as expanded if a significant change between any two time points was detected under a Poisson model with p below 0.0001. TCR abundances were normalised to the total number of TCRs sequenced per sample and expressed as counts per million. TRAV1-2 paired with TRAJ12, TRAJ20 or TRAJ33 defined MAIT TCRs, while TRAV10 paired with TRAJ18 defined iNKT TCRs. VDJdb, accessed on 1 November 2021, was searched for TCRs annotated for CMV, EBV and SARS-CoV-2, and TCRs annotated for more than one antigen were excluded. TCRdb cleaned the public reads at Q25 with fastp, built clones with MiXCR and kept in-frame beta chains. All rows with the same CDR3 protein become a single entry with the most common DNA and genes. These V and J calls are TCRdb output, not the study's own analysis. This sample comprises some 52,000 distinct CDR3 sequences, 6.5% to 9% of them detected only once. Over 8% of the sample rests with the top ten.

This clonotype was picked up a small number of times. The antigen it recognizes is unknown. Base-call qualities are not available, and no considerably larger clone is one nucleotide away. The specimen sequenced was whole blood. This clonotype originated in an adult who was a healthcare worker with PCR-confirmed SARS-CoV-2 infection or an uninfected control (not recorded which). The rearranged segments are TRBV28 and TRBJ2-5; a tentative D call is TRBD1 (6 bases match). CDR3 region: CASSSRQASQETQYF. The DNA sequence reads TGTGCCAGCAGTTCCAGACAGGCCTCCCAAGAGACCCAGTACTTC.